Listed below are T cell receptor beta chains from one sample, sequenced in a study of memory CD4+ T cells and cytomegalovirus serostatus. Profiling relied on immunoSEQ multiplex PCR, and the TCRdb table lists in-frame clones only, not all of them. The sample holds approximately 53,000 clones, 70% to 85% seen once. The sample was memory CD4+ T cells from blood. The receptors were sampled from an adult in good health and CMV-seronegative. Each CDR3 is given with its conserved first and last residue. D genes are given only for firm matches.

d_call	v_call	cdr3_aa
TRBD1	TRBV5-1	CASSSETGEETQYF
.	TRBV5-1	CASSLEMVGAGNTIYF
TRBD2	TRBV11-2	CATQPREGASYNEQFF
TRBD2	TRBV4-3	CASSQDGTSDTQYF
TRBD2	TRBV19	CASRPRRGGYNEQFF
TRBD2	TRBV25-1	CASSESASGGAKNIQYF
.	TRBV7-8	CASSVGEGFYSNQPQHF
TRBD2	TRBV7-3	CASRPSGVASNEQFF
TRBD2	TRBV6-6	CASTGTPGLVDEQYF
.	TRBV6-4	CASSGRVFRQPQHF
.	TRBV5-1	CASSYDQGGYTF
TRBD1	TRBV27	CASRRRQGQGATGELFF